A selection of T cell receptor beta chains follows, all from one sample in a study of shared clonotypes between healthy human individuals. Generated by immunoSEQ multiplex PCR, the TCRdb table keeps only in-frame clones and is missing some. The table has millions of clones, 80% to 95% seen once. The sample comprised naive CD4+ T cells from PBMCs. The receptors originated from a man between 18 and 29 years old in good health. Some clones in this sample may be carry-over from other donors' samples. CDR3s include the opening cysteine and the closing phenylalanine or tryptophan. The D gene is left open where the match is weak. Size is omitted from some rows. Given values are once, few, many or a class for expanded clones.

NA,TRBV30,NA,TRBJ2-2,CAWSLSTGELFF,TGTGCCTGGAGTTTGAGCACCGGGGAGCTGTTTTTT
TRBD2,TRBV10-2,NA,TRBJ2-1,CASSESPWGGRVNEQFF,TGCGCCAGCAGTGAGTCCCCTTGGGGCGGGAGAGTTAATGAGCAGTTCTTC
TRBD1,TRBV5-5,NA,TRBJ1-1,CASSLVTGRVNTEAFF,TGTGCCAGCAGCTTGGTGACAGGGAGGGTGAACACTGAAGCTTTCTTT
NA,TRBV6-5,NA,TRBJ2-3,CASSSMELAADTQYF,TGTGCCAGCAGTTCAATGGAACTAGCAGCAGATACGCAGTATTTT
NA,TRBV30,few,TRBJ1-2,CAWSVRSPPGYTF,TGTGCCTGGAGTGTAAGATCTCCCCCCGGCTACACCTTC
NA,TRBV11-2,NA,TRBJ2-7,CASSPGVGGTYEQYF,TGTGCCAGCAGCCCCGGGGTTGGGGGTACCTACGAGCAGTACTTC
NA,TRBV28,NA,TRBJ1-3,CASSFGETGNTIYF,TGTGCCAGCAGTTTTGGGGAAACTGGAAACACCATATATTTT
NA,TRBV7-3,NA,TRBJ2-4,CASSLRTEDIQYF,TGTGCCAGCAGCTTGAGGACAGAAGACATTCAGTACTTC
TRBD1,TRBV6-6,once,TRBJ1-2,CASSYSGQTDYTF,TGTGCCAGCAGTTACTCGGGACAGACAGATTACACCTTC
TRBD1,TRBV5-1,NA,TRBJ2-7,CASSVGQGGTYEQYF,TGCGCCAGCAGCGTGGGACAGGGCGGCACCTACGAGCAGTACTTC
NA,TRBV30,NA,TRBJ2-7,CAWSLLSGPPVEQYF,TGTGCCTGGAGTCTATTGAGCGGGCCGCCCGTCGAGCAGTACTTC
NA,TRBV5-5,NA,TRBJ2-7,CASRPGGHYEQYF,TGTGCCAGCAGGCCAGGAGGACACTACGAGCAGTACTTC
TRBD2,TRBV28,NA,TRBJ2-1,CASSPGTSVYNEQFF,TGTGCCAGCAGTCCCGGGACTAGCGTTTACAATGAGCAGTTCTTC
NA,TRBV20-1,NA,TRBJ2-1,CSARWAPEQFF,TGCAGTGCCCGGTGGGCCCCCGAGCAGTTCTTC
NA,TRBV28,once,TRBJ2-3,CASSSPGGGTDTQYF,TGTGCCAGCAGTTCCCCTGGGGGCGGCACAGATACGCAGTATTTT
TRBD1,TRBV2,NA,TRBJ2-1,CASRVGQGSSYNEQFF,TGTGCCAGCAGGGTCGGACAGGGGAGCTCCTACAATGAGCAGTTCTTC
TRBD1,TRBV2,NA,TRBJ2-7,CASSIGQGGAYEQYF,TGTGCCAGCAGTATTGGACAGGGAGGCGCATACGAGCAGTACTTC
NA,TRBV7-4,NA,TRBJ1-4,CASSELGAGFLNEKLFF,TGTGCCAGCAGCGAACTCGGGGCAGGGTTCCTTAATGAAAAACTGTTTTTT
NA,TRBV7-9,NA,TRBJ1-1,CASSLGLNTAVEAFF,TGTGCCAGCAGCTTAGGTCTAAACACCGCGGTTGAAGCTTTCTTT
NA,TRBV7-3,NA,TRBJ1-1,CASSLTPATQGVNTEAFF,TGTGCCAGCAGCTTAACCCCAGCGACACAGGGAGTGAACACTGAAGCTTTCTTT
NA,TRBV5-1,NA,TRBJ2-2,CASSSAFSSTGELFF,TGCGCCAGCAGCTCGGCGTTTAGTAGCACCGGGGAGCTGTTTTTT
NA,TRBV27,NA,TRBJ1-2,CASSLLAGRAGYTF,TGTGCCAGCAGTTTATTAGCAGGCAGGGCGGGCTACACCTTC
TRBD2,TRBV19,NA,TRBJ2-1,CASSIGTSGSNEQFF,TGTGCCAGTAGTATAGGGACTAGCGGTTCCAATGAGCAGTTCTTC
NA,TRBV9,NA,TRBJ1-4,CASSVGPVPGEKLFF,TGTGCCAGCAGCGTAGGACCCGTCCCGGGTGAAAAACTGTTTTTT
NA,TRBV4-2,NA,TRBJ1-1,CASSQDGRGSTEAFF,TGTGCCAGCAGCCAAGATGGAAGGGGGAGCACTGAAGCTTTCTTT
NA,TRBV11-2,NA,TRBJ1-2,CASSPSGGYYGYTF,TGTGCCAGCAGCCCTAGTGGAGGGTACTATGGCTACACCTTC
TRBD2,TRBV2,NA,TRBJ2-1,CASRPGTSGLNEQFF,TGTGCCAGCAGACCCGGGACTAGCGGCTTGAATGAGCAGTTCTTC
NA,TRBV6-1,NA,TRBJ2-3,CASSESGNTQYF,TGTGCCAGCAGTGAATCCGGCAATACGCAGTATTTT
NA,TRBV19,NA,TRBJ1-4,CASSSLGAANEKLFF,TGTGCCAGTAGTTCGCTCGGGGCCGCTAATGAAAAACTGTTTTTT
NA,TRBV19,NA,TRBJ1-1,CASSSGRRIEAFF,TGTGCCAGTAGTAGTGGACGGAGGATTGAAGCTTTCTTT
TRBD2,TRBV5-1,NA,TRBJ2-1,CASSYLAGGPGNEQFF,TGCGCCAGCAGCTATCTAGCGGGAGGGCCTGGGAATGAGCAGTTCTTC
NA,TRBV11-2,NA,TRBJ2-5,CASSFFRADYQTQYF,TGTGCCAGCAGCTTCTTCAGGGCCGATTACCAGACCCAGTACTTC
NA,TRBV9,NA,TRBJ1-3,CASSVGPGSSGNTIYF,TGTGCCAGCAGCGTAGGTCCGGGCAGCTCTGGAAACACCATATATTTT
NA,TRBV5-4,NA,TRBJ2-2,CASSLGAGWRGTGELFF,TGTGCCAGCAGCTTGGGGGCAGGGTGGCGCGGCACCGGGGAGCTGTTTTTT
TRBD1,TRBV18,NA,TRBJ1-3,CASQSDRGTGDTIYF,TGTGCCAGCCAAAGCGACAGGGGAACTGGAGACACCATATATTTT
NA,TRBV5-1,once,TRBJ1-3,CASSQGSGNTIYF,TGCGCCAGCAGCCAGGGGTCTGGAAACACCATATATTTT
TRBD2,TRBV18,NA,TRBJ2-7,CASSPIAGVIYEQYF,TGTGCCAGCTCACCCATAGCGGGAGTTATCTACGAGCAGTACTTC
TRBD1,TRBV6-6,NA,TRBJ1-2,CASSQTGYGYTF,TGTGCCAGCAGTCAGACAGGGTATGGCTACACCTTC
NA,TRBV5-8,NA,TRBJ2-2,CASSNQLGAGELFF,TGTGCCAGCAGTAACCAGTTAGGAGCCGGGGAGCTGTTTTTT
TRBD1,TRBV19,NA,TRBJ2-2,CASLGLWSQQGAGGELFF,TGTGCCAGTCTAGGGCTCTGGAGTCAGCAGGGGGCAGGCGGGGAGCTGTTTTTT
NA,TRBV4-1,few,TRBJ1-1,CASSQQQEWVEAFF,TGCGCCAGCAGCCAACAGCAGGAATGGGTTGAAGCTTTCTTT
NA,TRBV29-1,NA,TRBJ2-3,CSVEGGVGTQYF,TGCAGCGTTGAAGGGGGGGTTGGTACGCAGTATTTT
NA,TRBV7-3,NA,TRBJ2-5,CASSIGQGKGEETQYF,TGTGCCAGCAGCATAGGGCAGGGGAAGGGGGAAGAGACCCAGTACTTC
NA,TRBV7-2,NA,TRBJ2-5,CASSLAGGGETQYF,TGTGCCAGCAGCTTAGCGGGAGGGGGAGAGACCCAGTACTTC
NA,TRBV19,NA,TRBJ2-7,CASSFGGTSYEQYF,TGTGCCAGTAGTTTCGGGGGCACCTCCTACGAGCAGTACTTC
TRBD2,TRBV5-1,NA,TRBJ2-5,CASRDSGWDGETQYF,TGCGCCAGCAGAGATAGCGGGTGGGATGGGGAGACCCAGTACTTC
NA,TRBV6-5,NA,TRBJ2-7,CASGDFFYEQYF,TGTGCCAGCGGGGACTTTTTTTACGAGCAGTACTTC
TRBD2,TRBV6-6,NA,TRBJ2-1,CASSSGLAGGDEQFF,TGTGCCAGCAGTTCCGGACTAGCGGGTGGCGATGAGCAGTTCTTC
NA,TRBV7-9,NA,TRBJ1-4,CASSSDRTTNEKLFF,TGTGCCAGCAGCTCGGACAGAACAACTAATGAAAAACTGTTTTTT